Below, 9 T cell receptor beta chains from the same sample are listed, as sequenced in a study of OX40 agonist ivuxolimab in advanced cancers. Libraries were prepared through the immunoSEQ multiplex PCR assay. Held by TCRdb, this immuneACCESS table contains in-frame sequences only and omits some clones. Under half of the omission traces to an unresolved V gene where checked; the cause of the rest is unknown. Across this sample there are around 20,000 clones, with under 85% seen only once. The ten largest account for about 8.1% of the sample. Sequencing was performed on CD4+ or CD8+ T cells sorted from blood, taken in a trial of the OX40 agonist ivuxolimab. The receptors derive from an adult with an advanced solid tumor such as melanoma, head and neck, liver or kidney cancer.

This chain links TRBV13 with TRBJ2-7, with D maybe TRBD1 (6 bases). Germline V gives CDR1 PRHDT, CDR2 FYEKMQ (reference sequence). The CDR3 totals 14 residues. V shed 4 bases and J shed 3 bases, with 13 bases lying between them. In DNA form, the CDR3 reads TGTGCCAGCAGCTCCGGGACACCTTTCTACGAGCAGTACTTC. This sequence encodes CASSSGTPFYEQYF.

The V and J genes are TRBV13 and TRBJ2-1; 11 bases align to TRBD2. Germline lookup yields CDR1 PRHDT and CDR2 FYEKMQ (reference sequence). The CDR3 runs 16 residues. The V and J ends lost 6 bases and 3 bases, in that order; junction bases with no gene match: 7. CDR3 DNA: TGTGCCAGCAGAAGTCTCGGGACTAGCGGCTACAATGAGCAGTTCTTC. It specifies CASRSLGTSGYNEQFF.

This clone appeared a few times. The chain recombines TRBV4-3 with TRBJ1-2, with 9 positions matching TRBD1. The V gene's germline CDR1 is LGHNA and CDR2 YSLEER. V shed 8 bases and J 5 bases; nucleotides not matched to a gene: 3. The CDR3 runs 12 residues. The CDR3, as DNA: TGCGCCAGCCAGGGACAGGGATATGGCTACACCTTC. Protein product: CASQGQGYGYTF.

V is TRBV9 and J is TRBJ2-1, with 11 bases lining up with TRBD2. CDR1 is SGDLS and CDR2 is YYNGEE in the germline V gene. The V and J ends lost 0 bases and 0 bases, in that order; junction bases with no gene match: 2. The CDR3 runs to 17 residues. The CDR3, as DNA: TGTGCCAGCAGCGTAGGTACTAGCGGGGGCTCCTACAATGAGCAGTTCTTC. Its translation is CASSVGTSGGSYNEQFF.

This clone has just one count. The chain employs TRBV27 and TRBJ2-1, with D unresolved. Trimming took off 2 bases at V and 3 bases at J, with 2 bases between the two ends. This CDR3 comprises 12 residues. CDR1 is MNHEY and CDR2 is SMNVEV in the germline V gene (reference sequence). CDR3 in DNA: TGTGCCAGCAGTTTAGGCTACAATGAGCAGTTCTTC. Protein sequence: CASSLGYNEQFF.

The chain couples TRBV19 to TRBJ2-3; D is unresolved. The germline V and J ends were trimmed by 1 base and 2 bases, with 7 bases remaining between them. The V gene's germline CDR1 is LNHDA and CDR2 SQIVND (reference sequence). The CDR3 length is 14 residues. CDR3 bases: TGTGCCAGTAGTATAGGGGATTTCACAGATACGCAGTATTTT. It translates to CASSIGDFTDTQYF. Complete variable domain (other parts from reference TRBV19 and TRBJ2-3): DGGITQSPKYLFRKEGQNVTLSCEQNLNHDAMYWYRQDPGQGLRLIYYSQIVNDFQKGDIAEGYSVSREKKESFPLTVTSAQKNPTAFYLCASSIGDFTDTQYFGPGTRLTVL.

The chain is built from TRBV6-5 and TRBJ2-7; D gene unclear. The germline V and J ends were trimmed by 8 bases and 6 bases, with 20 bases remaining between them. Germline CDR1 and CDR2: MNHEY and SVGAGI. The CDR3 runs 14 residues. The DNA of the CDR3 is TGTGCCAGCCAAGCACAAGTCTCATACGGCGAGCAGTACTTC. Residues: CASQAQVSYGEQYF.

The gene calls are TRBV19 and TRBJ2-1; 8 bases fit TRBD2. V was clipped by 3 bases and J by 4 bases; unmatched bases: 5. This CDR3 has 15 amino acids. Germline CDR1 is LNHDA and CDR2 is SQIVND (reference sequence). DNA for the CDR3: TGTGCCAGTAGTATGGCGGGGGGCCTTTACAATGAGCAGTTCTTC. Translation: CASSMAGGLYNEQFF.

The rearrangement links TRBV4-3 to TRBJ1-4, with a weak D call TRBD1 (5 bases). Germline CDR1 LGHNA, CDR2 YSLEER. CDR3 size: 16 residues. V lost 0 bases to trimming and J lost 6 bases, with 14 bases between them. CDR3 coding DNA: TGCGCCAGCAGCCAAGATTTAGGGACGGGGGATGAAAAACTGTTTTTT. It specifies CASSQDLGTGDEKLFF.